These T cell receptor beta chains were read from a single sample in a study of post-analysis software for immune sequencing data. From the PCR reads, TCRdb called clonotypes with MiXCR, one entry per CDR3 protein. This sample yields roughly 400,000 distinct CDR3 sequences, of which roughly 40% are seen a single time; less than 8% belongs to the top ten. Sequenced: blood. These receptors were taken from a girl aged 2-10 years with multiple sclerosis. CDR3s include the opening cysteine and the closing phenylalanine or tryptophan. D genes are given only for firm matches. Only part of the rows carry a size: once, few, many, or a class if the clone is expanded.

v_call	clone_size	d_call	j_call	cdr3_nt	cdr3_aa
TRBV7-2	few	TRBD1	TRBJ2-5	TGTGCCAGCAGCCGGAACAGGGGGGAAGAGACCCAGTACTTC	CASSRNRGEETQYF
TRBV20-1	few	-	TRBJ2-1	TGCAGTGCTAGACCTCCCGCAGGAACCTACAATGAGCAGTTCTTC	CSARPPAGTYNEQFF
TRBV15	-	-	TRBJ2-2	TGTGCCACCAGCAGAGATATACGGGGCAGCACCGGGGAGCTGTTTTTT	CATSRDIRGSTGELFF
TRBV5-6	-	-	TRBJ1-2	TGTGTCAGCAGCTTGGGCGGGATTCTTGGCTACACCTTC	CVSSLGGILGYTF
TRBV5-1	-	-	TRBJ1-2	TGCGCCAGCAGCCAGACAGGCGTCTATGGCTACACCTTC	CASSQTGVYGYTF
TRBV7-2	-	-	TRBJ1-4	TGTGCCAGCAGCTTATTTGGTGGGAGACCAACTAATGAAAAACTGTTTTTT	CASSLFGGRPTNEKLFF
TRBV12-5	few	-	TRBJ2-5	TGTGCTAGTGGTTTGGTCCCGGGACCCCGTGAGACCCAGTACTTC	CASGLVPGPRETQYF
TRBV20-1	once	-	TRBJ2-5	TGCAGTGCTACTAACTGGGCGGGGTACCAAGAGACCCAGTACTTC	CSATNWAGYQETQYF
TRBV28	-	-	TRBJ1-2	TGTGCCAGCACCACTGGGGGGGCGATGGGCTACACCTTC	CASTTGGAMGYTF
TRBV12-3/TRBV12-4	-	-	TRBJ1-1	TGTGCCAGCAGTTTGGGTGGAACCTCTGAAGCTTTCTTT	CASSLGGTSEAFF
TRBV5-1	-	-	TRBJ2-7	TGCGCCAGCAGCACCCAGGTGCGTTACGAGCAGTACTTC	CASSTQVRYEQYF
TRBV20-1	-	TRBD2	TRBJ2-3	TGCAGTGCGGCCAAGAGCGGGGGTTTCACAGATACGCAGTATTTT	CSAAKSGGFTDTQYF
TRBV5-1	few	TRBD1	TRBJ2-5	TGCGCCAGCAGCCTAGGGGGCTCAGGGGGAAAGGAGACCCAGTACTTC	CASSLGGSGGKETQYF
TRBV11-3	few	TRBD2	TRBJ2-1	TGTGCCAGCAGCCCGGAAAGCGGGAGGGCCTACAATGAGCAGTTCTTC	CASSPESGRAYNEQFF
TRBV15	-	-	TRBJ2-1	TGTGCCACCAGCTCCCGGAACTTAGCTTCCACCTACAATGAGCAGTTCTTC	CATSSRNLASTYNEQFF
TRBV18	-	-	TRBJ2-2	TGTGCCAGCGCGACAGGATACACCGGGGAGCTGTTTTTT	CASATGYTGELFF
TRBV9	few	-	TRBJ2-5	TGTGCCAGCAGCGCTTACGGGGGCCCAGAGACCCAGTACTTC	CASSAYGGPETQYF
TRBV12-3/TRBV12-4	-	TRBD1	TRBJ2-7	TGTGCCAGCAGTTCTAGGACAGGGACATACGAGCAGTACTTC	CASSSRTGTYEQYF
TRBV4-1	few	-	TRBJ1-6	TGCGCCAGCAGCCAATCTGGGTGGGATTCACCCCTCCACTTT	CASSQSGWDSPLHF
TRBV5-1	few	-	TRBJ2-5	TGCGCCAGCAGCTTGGCCATAGGACGGGCCCAAGAGACCCAGTACTTC	CASSLAIGRAQETQYF
TRBV4-3	-	-	TRBJ2-6	TGCGCCAGCAGCCAAGTTAGGGTCTCCGGGGCCAACGTCCTGACTTTC	CASSQVRVSGANVLTF
TRBV5-1	-	-	TRBJ1-2	TGCGCCAGCAGCGACCCTGTGGACAGAGGAAATGGCTACACCTTC	CASSDPVDRGNGYTF
TRBV29-1	-	TRBD1	TRBJ1-1	TGCAGCGTTGAAGATCCCGGGACAGGGGGTACTGAAGCTTTCTTT	CSVEDPGTGGTEAFF
TRBV28	-	-	TRBJ2-5	TGTGCCAGCAGTTTATACAGGGCAAATCAGCCCCAGTACTTC	CASSLYRANQPQYF
TRBV12-3/TRBV12-4	many	-	TRBJ2-7	TGTGCCAGCAGTTTAGAAGACTCCTACGAGCAGTACTTC	CASSLEDSYEQYF
TRBV29-1	-	-	TRBJ2-5	TGCAGCTTGATAGACAGTCCACAGACCCAGTACTTC	CSLIDSPQTQYF
TRBV20-1	-	-	TRBJ1-6	TGCAGTGCTTACCCACTACAGTTCTCCCATTCACCCCTCCACTTT	CSAYPLQFSHSPLHF
TRBV20-1	-	TRBD2	TRBJ2-7	TGCAGTGCTAGGCCACTAGCGGGAGGAACCTACGAGCAGTACTTC	CSARPLAGGTYEQYF
TRBV12-3/TRBV12-4	few	TRBD1	TRBJ1-1	TGTGCCAGCAGTTTATGGGGACAGACGAACACTGAAGCTTTCTTT	CASSLWGQTNTEAFF
TRBV29-1	-	TRBD1	TRBJ2-7	TGCAGCGCCCGACAGGGGTACAATGAGCAGTACTTC	CSARQGYNEQYF
TRBV4-3	-	TRBD2	TRBJ2-7	TGCGCCAGCAGCCGACAGAAACTAGCGATAAGCTCCTACGAGCAGTACTTC	CASSRQKLAISSYEQYF
TRBV6-5	-	-	TRBJ1-2	TGTGCCAGCAGTTACGTGGGACACGATGGCTACACCTTC	CASSYVGHDGYTF
TRBV9	-	TRBD1	TRBJ2-1	TGTGCCAGCAGCGTAGCGGGGACAGGGGTCAATGAGCAGTTCTTC	CASSVAGTGVNEQFF
TRBV12-3/TRBV12-4	few	TRBD1	TRBJ1-5	TGTGCCAGCGGCTTAGGGGGCGCACCGAATCAGCCCCAGCATTTT	CASGLGGAPNQPQHF
TRBV4-2	-	-	TRBJ2-5	TGTGCCAGTAGCCAATCTTGGGGCCCTCAAGAGACCCAGTACTTC	CASSQSWGPQETQYF
TRBV11-2	-	-	TRBJ1-2	TGTGCCAGCAGGCGTCCTGGACAGAATAACTATGGCTACACCTTC	CASRRPGQNNYGYTF
TRBV6-7	-	TRBD2	TRBJ2-1	TGTGCCAGCAGTTACTCCCGGGGGACTAGCGGGAAAGGGTCCTACAATGAGCAGTTCTTC	CASSYSRGTSGKGSYNEQFF
TRBV28	-	-	TRBJ2-2	TGTGCCAGCAGTTTAGTAGCGGTTTACACCGGGGGGCTGTTTTTT	CASSLVAVYTGGLFF
TRBV20-1	-	TRBD1	TRBJ1-2	TGCAGTGCTACCGGGGACAGTTATGGCTACTCCTTC	CSATGDSYGYSF
TRBV5-1	once	-	TRBJ2-3	TGCGCCAGCAGCTTGGCCGCGACTACCAACACAGATACGCAGTATTTT	CASSLAATTNTDTQYF
TRBV5-6	-	-	TRBJ1-5	TGTGCCAGCAGCTTGCTGGGAAGTGATCAGCCCCAGCATTTT	CASSLLGSDQPQHF
TRBV6-1	-	-	TRBJ1-2	TGTGCCAGCAGTGAACGAGGACACCTCAGGGGCTACACCTTC	CASSERGHLRGYTF
TRBV28	-	-	TRBJ1-2	TGTGCCACCCCCAATCCTCTTGGACAGAGAGGCTACACCTTC	CATPNPLGQRGYTF
TRBV7-3	-	-	TRBJ2-3	TGTGCCAGCAGCAAGAACATCCAGGTCACAGATACGCAGTATTTT	CASSKNIQVTDTQYF
TRBV29-1	-	-	TRBJ2-3	TGCAGCGTGGCGACAGGCCAACCCCACACAGATACGCAGTATTTT	CSVATGQPHTDTQYF
TRBV2	-	-	TRBJ2-5	TGTGCCAGCAGTGAAGGTCAGGGGCTCCAAGAGACCCAGTACTTC	CASSEGQGLQETQYF
TRBV12-3/TRBV12-4	-	-	TRBJ1-4	TGTACCAGCAGTTTAGCCCGGGATTCAGGGGATAATGAAAAACTGTTTTTT	CTSSLARDSGDNEKLFF
TRBV15	-	TRBD2	TRBJ2-5	TGTGCCACTTCCGGACTAGCGGGGTATGAGCAGTACTTC	CATSGLAGYEQYF
TRBV29-1	few	-	TRBJ1-1	TGCAGCACATTCCCGCCGGGGAACACTGAAGCTTTCTTT	CSTFPPGNTEAFF
TRBV19	-	-	TRBJ2-5	TGTGCCAGTAGTATACCGGGGGAGCAGTACTTC	CASSIPGEQYF
TRBV6-5	-	-	TRBJ2-1	TGTGCCAGCGAATTTATTTTGGGGCAGTTCTTC	CASEFILGQFF
TRBV12-3/TRBV12-4	few	-	TRBJ1-1	TGTGCCAGCAGTTTCTCAGGGTTCAGGACTGAAGCTTTCTTT	CASSFSGFRTEAFF
TRBV6-1	-	-	TRBJ1-6	TGTGCCAGCAACGGCCAAACCCCATTTTCACCCCTCCACTTT	CASNGQTPFSPLHF